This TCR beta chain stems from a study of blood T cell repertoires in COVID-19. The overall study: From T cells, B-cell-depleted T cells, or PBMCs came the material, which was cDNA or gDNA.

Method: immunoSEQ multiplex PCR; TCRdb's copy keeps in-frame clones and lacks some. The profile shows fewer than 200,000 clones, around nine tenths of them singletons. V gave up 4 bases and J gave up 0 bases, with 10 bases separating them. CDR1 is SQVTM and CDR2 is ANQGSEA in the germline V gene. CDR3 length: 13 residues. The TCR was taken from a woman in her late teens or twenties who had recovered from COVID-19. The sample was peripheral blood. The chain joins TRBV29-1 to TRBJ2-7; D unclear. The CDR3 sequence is CSVGGRSSYEQYF. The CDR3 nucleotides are TGCAGCGTTGGAGGAAGGAGCTCCTACGAGCAGTACTTC.